This T cell receptor (beta chain) was sequenced for a study of identical twins. Study results and caveats: Donors were not followed over many years; analysis was cross-sectional.

This clonotype was seen at least ten times. Its matching antigen is unknown. TCRdb analysed the 5' RACE reads with MiXCR anew, one entry per CDR3 protein. The data contain hundreds of thousands of distinct CDR3 sequences, around 6% of them singletons. The TCR sequence derives from a man younger than 30 in good health. Material for sequencing was naive T cells sorted from blood.

Here the CDR3 DNA reads TGTGCCATCAGTGAGCCCGCCGGGACTAGCGACGAGCAGTACTTC. Translation: CAISEPAGTSDEQYF. V usage is TRBV10-3 and J usage is TRBJ2-7; TRBD2 matches 10 bases. From germline, CDR1 is ENHRY and CDR2 SYGVKD. Trimming at V came to 2 bases and at J to 5 bases, leaving 6 bases not matched to a gene. The CDR3 covers 15 residues.